This T cell receptor (beta chain) was captured by sequencing in a study of beta chain features in type 1 diabetes. The overall study: No patient-donor differences in age, gender, total cells or subset yield. Study-wide results and caveats: The VDJ junctions of type 1 diabetes patients carried fewer insertions and more deletions.

Sequenced material consisted of expressed TCRB transcripts (all of the isolated RNA was reverse transcribed). Sequenced by immunoSEQ multiplex PCR; TCRdb stores in-frame clones only, minus some. The sample lists approximately 330,000 clones; around 10% were seen once. V was clipped by 3 bases and J by 3 bases, with 8 bases between them. From germline, CDR1 is LNHDA and CDR2 SQIVND (reference sequence). CDR3 length: 13 residues. This clone was counted only a few times. Its antigen is unidentified. This sequence joins TRBV19 and TRBJ1-2; D is unclear. The clonotype comes from a woman younger than 45 in good health. Sequencing was carried out using naive CD4+ T cells from blood. DNA for the CDR3: TGTGCCAGTAGTATTGACGGGGACTATGGCTACACCTTC. Protein product: CASSIDGDYGYTF. Using reference TRBV19 and TRBJ1-2 for the parts outside the CDR3, the full variable domain is DGGITQSPKYLFRKEGQNVTLSCEQNLNHDAMYWYRQDPGQGLRLIYYSQIVNDFQKGDIAEGYSVSREKKESFPLTVTSAQKNPTAFYLCASSIDGDYGYTFGSGTRLTVV.